This T cell receptor beta chain emerged from a study of T cell changes during pregnancy in multiple sclerosis. Trimming removed 2 bases from V and 7 bases from J; junction bases left unmatched: 2. The CDR3 loop spans 13 amino acids. The germline V gene has CDR1 MNHEY and CDR2 SVGAGI. Clones were sequenced by immunoSEQ multiplex PCR, and TCRdb holds only the in-frame ones, with some missing. This sample has 83,000 or so clones, with about 94% found just once. This receptor was obtained from a female donor in good health, enrolled as a control in a pregnancy study. This chain joins TRBV6-5 and TRBJ2-1, with 7 positions matching TRBD2. This sample comprised peripheral blood, obtained after pregnancy. The CDR3 region has the DNA TGTGCCAGCAGTTACGGGGGGGTAAATGAGCAGTTCTTC. Its translation: CASSYGGVNEQFF.